Only a few counts were recorded for the clone carrying this T cell receptor (beta chain). The record originates from a study of blood T cells in healthy people across ages. For the second PCR, which ran for about 7 to 11 cycles, a sample-barcoded 5' primer and a J-beta primer mix were used. TCRdb fed the 5' RACE reads into MiXCR, producing one record per CDR3 protein. The sample holds some 730,000 distinct CDR3 sequences, about a fifth seen once. The CDR3 length is 13 residues. Trimming took 5 bases from V and 9 from J; bases not matched to a gene: 8. The germline CDR1 and CDR2 sequences are SGHAT and FQNNGV.

The chain recombines TRBV11-2 with TRBJ1-2; the match to TRBD1 covers 8 bases. Input material: blood. The origin of this receptor is an older man in good health. The CDR3 nucleotides read TGTGCCAGCAGCCCCAGACAGGGGCAACGCTACACCTTC. The encoded protein is CASSPRQGQRYTF.